These T cell receptor beta chains were read from a single sample in a study of shared clonotypes between healthy human individuals. Some clones are missing from TCRdb's copy, which holds only in-frame ones; the method was immunoSEQ multiplex PCR. Of 1.4 million or so clones detected, approximately 98.5% appear once; the ten largest clones hold roughly 0.36%. Material for sequencing was naive CD4+ T cells sorted from blood. Receptors originate from a man aged 25 to 40 in good health. The conserved cysteine and the conserved F or W are not part of the CDR3 here. The order of the fields is V gene, J gene, CDR3 protein.

TRBV7-9	TRBJ1-5	ASSSQSNQPQH
TRBV7-2	TRBJ2-7	ASSPNPFRERRSYEQY
TRBV27	TRBJ2-7	ASSLPRTSGPYEQY
TRBV6-1	TRBJ1-5	ASSAQGNDQPQH
TRBV10-3	TRBJ1-1	AISEHVPGRGENTEAF
TRBV7-3	TRBJ2-1	ASSLGNPGQSSYNEQF
TRBV28	TRBJ2-2	ASSLIGGLPMGTGELF
TRBV15	TRBJ1-1	ATSRDGTAGTEAF
TRBV18	TRBJ2-4	ASSLLVGQGLAKNIQY
TRBV2	TRBJ1-5	ASSDRRDQPQH
TRBV19	TRBJ1-5	ASSTGRGEAYQPQH
TRBV5-1	TRBJ2-1	ASSPSRDEQF
TRBV7-9	TRBJ2-3	ASSLRAGVGTDTQY
TRBV19	TRBJ2-7	ASSREDSGSYEQY
TRBV30	TRBJ1-1	AWSKQGSMNTEAF
TRBV27	TRBJ2-7	ASSRTTGGSYEQY
TRBV19	TRBJ2-5	ASSIYGSETQY
TRBV29-1	TRBJ2-3	SVDYREGQLDTQY
TRBV18	TRBJ2-1	ASSPVQGYDPDNEQF
TRBV28	TRBJ2-5	ASSTPRLETQY
TRBV11-3	TRBJ1-2	ASSAGTGNYGYT
TRBV5-6	TRBJ1-1	ASSPGGLNTEAF
TRBV7-2	TRBJ2-2	ASSFSRGTGELF
TRBV18	TRBJ2-7	ASSPLGSGFSRYEQY
TRBV18	TRBJ2-5	ASSPGTGETQY
TRBV7-2	TRBJ1-1	ASSFTGHTEAF
TRBV7-9	TRBJ2-1	ASSTTSGRPNFGNEQF
TRBV5-1	TRBJ1-3	ASQDSSGNTIY
TRBV19	TRBJ2-6	ASSRRDFPSGANVLT
TRBV19	TRBJ2-2	ASTTPGLLNTGELF
TRBV27	TRBJ1-5	ASSPPSRQPQH
TRBV28	TRBJ1-2	ASSLGGRASYGYT
TRBV20-1	TRBJ1-2	TGGVFRGYT
TRBV18	TRBJ1-3	ASSPDSNSGNTIY
TRBV9	TRBJ1-1	ASGTGGLNTEAF
TRBV5-4	TRBJ1-2	ASSFNPGTDYGYT
TRBV5-1	TRBJ2-1	ASSSTGQGYYNEQF
TRBV18	TRBJ1-1	ASSPSQNTEAF
TRBV18	TRBJ2-7	ASSPPLSGRGSYEQY
TRBV18	TRBJ2-5	ASSPPTGLGKTQY
TRBV9	TRBJ2-5	ASSVDLGTGETQY
TRBV11-2	TRBJ2-2	ASSLKSFYQNTGELF
TRBV9	TRBJ2-5	ASSVGRGQAKETQY
TRBV6-5	TRBJ2-2	ASSTPQGLTGELF
TRBV18	TRBJ1-4	ASSPGSTSVTATNEKLF